A single T cell receptor beta chain is shown here with its context. This record belongs to a study of T cell responses to AZD1222 COVID-19 vaccine. The trim removed 4 bases at V and 8 bases at J, leaving 8 bases unmatched. CDR3 length: 14 amino acids. CDR1 and CDR2 (germline): SGHDN, FVKESK. Data came from immunoSEQ multiplex PCR; TCRdb stores just in-frame clones and leaves some out. The data show over 50,000 clones, with 81% seen just once and 26% held by the top ten. The receptor was derived from an adult who received the AZD1222 COVID-19 vaccine. The rearrangement links TRBV14 to TRBJ1-2; TRBD1 agrees at 9 bases. The source was peripheral blood, collected 28 days after the second AZD1222 dose. For the CDR3, the DNA is TGTGCCAGCAGCCCTCGGACAGGGGTGGACGGCTACACCTTC. This codes for CASSPRTGVDGYTF.